These 14 T cell receptor beta chains share one sample of origin, sequenced in a study of cytomegalovirus exposure and HLA in healthy donors. In the PCR, 60 Vbeta and 13 Jbeta primers were used. The table came from immunoSEQ multiplex PCR; TCRdb's copy has only in-frame clones and leaves some out. Counted here are over 80,000 clones, roughly four fifths occurring once; the ten biggest clones make up roughly 5%. Sequencing used PBMCs. These receptors were obtained from a middle-aged man in good health and CMV-seropositive.

The chain recombines TRBV7-3 with TRBJ2-3, with 9 bases matching TRBD2. There are 15 residues in the CDR3. The V gene end was trimmed by 4 bases and the J gene end by 1 base; junction bases not matched to a gene: 3. Germline V gene lookup returns CDR1 SGHTA and CDR2 FQGTGA. CDR3 sequence (DNA): TGTGCCAGCAGCTCCGGGACTAGCCGCACAGATACGCAGTATTTT. Translating it yields CASSSGTSRTDTQYF.

CDR3: CASSGQGRDGYTF. The CDR3 coding sequence is TGTGCCAGTTCCGGACAGGGCAGGGATGGCTACACCTTC. The J gene is TRBJ1-2, the V gene TRBV18; 8 bases agree with TRBD1. This CDR3 is 13 amino acids long. Germline CDR1 KGHSH, CDR2 LQKENI. J was trimmed by 6 bases and V by 9 bases; bases with no gene match: 9. The entire variable domain, with the rest obtained from reference TRBV18 and TRBJ1-2, is as follows: NAGVMQNPRHLVRRRGQEARLRCSPMKGHSHVYWYRQLPEEGLKFMVYLQKENIIDESGMPKERFSAEFPKEGPSILRIQQVVRGDSAAYFCASSGQGRDGYTFGSGTRLTVV.

With respect to this clone: A read error may account for a junction end that differs from germline. This chain links TRBV27 with TRBJ1-2; perhaps TRBD1 as D (6 bases). Germline V gives CDR1 MNHEY, CDR2 SMNVEV (reference sequence). The CDR3 loop spans 14 amino acids. This chain's CDR3 is CASSLDGRGYGHTF. The CDR3 nucleotides read TGTGCCAGCAGTTTGGATGGAAGGGGGTATGGCCACACCTTC.

The CDR3 region is CASSPPGTGLGTQYF. Written as DNA, the CDR3 is TGTGCCAGCAGTCCCCCTGGGACAGGGTTGGGTACGCAGTATTTT. This chain links TRBV28 with TRBJ2-3; 9 bases align to TRBD1. Germline CDR1 and CDR2: MDHEN and SYDVKM. CDR3 length equals 15 residues. J gave up 8 bases and V 5 bases, and 11 bases lay outside the gene matches.

This CDR3 is CASRGHRGRNEKLFF. The CDR3 coding sequence is TGCGCCAGCAGGGGACACAGGGGGCGAAATGAAAAACTGTTTTTT. This chain connects TRBV5-1 to TRBJ1-4; 9 positions match TRBD1. CDR1 SGHRS and CDR2 YFSETQ come from the germline V gene. Trimming took 5 bases from V and 5 from J; bases not matched to a gene: 7. The CDR3 is 15 residues long.

This clone has just one count. V is TRBV18 and J is TRBJ1-1; no definite D call. Trimming removed 0 bases at V and 10 bases at J, with 15 bases between. The CDR3 sequence is 14 residues long. CDR1 KGHSH and CDR2 LQKENI come from the germline V gene. The CDR3 loop is CASSPPSEEPVAFF. DNA of the CDR3: TGTGCCAGCTCACCACCCTCCGAAGAGCCCGTAGCTTTCTTT.

The chain joins TRBV6-6 to TRBJ2-3, with 10 bases lining up with TRBD2. Germline CDR1 is MNHNY and CDR2 is SVGAGI (reference sequence). The CDR3 is made up of 16 amino acids. J was trimmed by 4 bases and V by 5 bases; bases with no gene match: 9. This CDR3 reads CASSTLAGMGADTQYF. The CDR3 DNA sequence: TGTGCCAGCAGTACACTAGCGGGGATGGGGGCAGATACGCAGTATTTT.

V and J are TRBV7-8 and TRBJ1-2; tentative D call: TRBD1 (5 bases). The CDR3 extends over 18 amino acids. The V gene lost 1 base and the J gene lost 5 bases, with 23 bases spanning the gap. Germline CDR1 and CDR2: SGHVS and FQNEAQ. Here the CDR3 DNA reads TGTGCCAGCAGCTTAGAAGTCAGCCCTGGGTCAGGGTGGTATGGCTACACCTTC. The encoded protein is CASSLEVSPGSGWYGYTF.

CDR3 sequence reads: CASSVTSEQFF. The CDR3 DNA reads as TGTGCCAGCAGCGTGACTAGCGAGCAGTTCTTC. This chain connects TRBV9 to TRBJ2-1; TRBD2 agrees at 7 bases. Germline V gene lookup returns CDR1 SGDLS and CDR2 YYNGEE. Germline trimming cut 2 bases from V and 10 bases from J; bases unmatched to any gene: 0. This CDR3 region has 11 residues.

The genes are TRBV30 and TRBJ1-1; 8 bases agree with TRBD1. The germline V gene has CDR1 GTSNPN and CDR2 SVGIG (reference sequence). This CDR3 has 12 amino acids. With V trimmed by 1 base and J by 6 bases, 1 base remained unmatched. CDR3 amino acids: CAWSAGGPEAFF. The CDR3 coding sequence is TGTGCCTGGAGTGCAGGGGGCCCTGAAGCTTTCTTT.

This rearrangement joins TRBV5-4 to TRBJ2-3; TRBD2 matches at 7 bases. CDR1 and CDR2 (germline): SGHNT, YYREEE (reference sequence). J gave up 4 bases and V 3 bases, and 8 bases lay outside the gene matches. The CDR3 is 15 residues long. CDR3 sequence: CASSWRGGSSDTQYF. The CDR3, as DNA: TGTGCCAGCAGCTGGCGAGGCGGGAGCTCAGATACGCAGTATTTT. The full variable domain, completed using reference TRBV5-4 and TRBJ2-3, is ETGVTQSPTHLIKTRGQQVTLRCSSQSGHNTVSWYQQALGQGPQFIFQYYREEENGRGNFPPRFSGLQFPNYSSELNVNALELDDSALYLCASSWRGGSSDTQYFGPGTRLTVL.

This chain uses TRBV9 with TRBJ2-7, with D possibly being TRBD2 (6 bases). The CDR3 is made up of 16 amino acids. The germline V gene encodes CDR1 SGDLS and CDR2 YYNGEE. Trimming removed 0 bases at V and 4 bases at J, with 17 bases between. The CDR3 is CASSVGVDGRRYEQYF. In nucleotides, the CDR3 is TGTGCCAGCAGCGTAGGGGTTGACGGGAGAAGGTACGAGCAGTACTTC.

This clone was seen only once. The V gene is TRBV9, the J gene TRBJ1-4; no clear D. Trimming took 0 bases from V and 5 from J, leaving 14 bases between them. Germline CDR1 is SGDLS and CDR2 is YYNGEE. CDR3 length: 16 amino acids. In nucleotides, the CDR3 is TGTGCCAGCAGCGTAGGACCGGGTCCTATCAATGAAAAACTGTTTTTT. It encodes CASSVGPGPINEKLFF.

The chain carries TRBV30 and TRBJ2-5; tentative D call: TRBD2 (6 bases). CDR1 GTSNPN and CDR2 SVGIG come from the germline V gene (reference sequence). The CDR3 runs 15 residues. V was clipped by 2 bases and J by 4 bases, with 17 bases between them. The CDR3 region is CAWSSSLGRSETQYF. The DNA for the CDR3 is TGTGCCTGGAGTTCGTCCCTGGGGAGGTCAGAGACCCAGTACTTC.